This TCR beta chain was profiled in a study of metastatic and nonmetastatic thyroid tumors. Across the study: The authors compared repertoires across blood and tumor or nodule tissue from malignant and benign thyroid patients.

Concerning this clone: The target antigen is unknown.

Study results and caveats: Relative to benign nodules, malignant thyroid tumors were reportedly characterized by significantly elevated TCR beta diversity in blood and tumor.

Among the patients, none had received any treatment before thyroid surgery. Authors' analysis steps: A classifier for distant metastasis in papillary thyroid cancer was constructed using CDR3 differences observed across clinicopathological groups. TCRdb redid the clone calls on the PCR reads using MiXCR. The V and J calls were determined by TCRdb, not by the authors. The sample consists of 13,000 or so clones, about 34% of them appearing once. The origin of this receptor is a male donor with papillary thyroid cancer or a benign thyroid nodule (not recorded which). Some clones in this sample may be carry-over from other donors' samples. Sequencing used tumor tissue.

DNA of the CDR3: TGTGCCAGCAGCACCCATGGGGGTCGAAAAACTGAAGCTTTCTTT. This translates into CASSTHGGRKTEAFF. V and J are TRBV3-1 and TRBJ1-1; TRBD1 is a possible D gene (5 bases). V lost 5 bases and J lost 5, with 18 bases in between. Germline CDR1 LGHDT, CDR2 YNNKEL (reference sequence). CDR3 length equals 15 residues.